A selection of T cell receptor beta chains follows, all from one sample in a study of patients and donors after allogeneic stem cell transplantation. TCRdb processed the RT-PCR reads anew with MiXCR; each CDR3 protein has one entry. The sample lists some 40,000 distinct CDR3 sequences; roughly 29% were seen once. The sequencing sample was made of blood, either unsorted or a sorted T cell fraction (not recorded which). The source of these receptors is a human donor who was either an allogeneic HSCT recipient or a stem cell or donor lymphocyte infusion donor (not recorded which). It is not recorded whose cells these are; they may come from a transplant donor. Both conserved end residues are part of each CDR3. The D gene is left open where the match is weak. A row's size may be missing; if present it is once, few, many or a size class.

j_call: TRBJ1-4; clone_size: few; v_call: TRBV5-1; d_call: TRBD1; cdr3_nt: TGCGCCAGCAGGTTTACAGGGGGCGGTAATGAAAAACTGTTTTTT; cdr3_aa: CASRFTGGGNEKLFF
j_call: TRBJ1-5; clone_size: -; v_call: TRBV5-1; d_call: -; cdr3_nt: TGCGCCAGCAGCTTGGAGGGCAGGGGAGGAAATCAGCCCCAGCATTTT; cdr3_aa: CASSLEGRGGNQPQHF
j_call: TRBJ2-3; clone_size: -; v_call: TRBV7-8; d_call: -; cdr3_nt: TGTGCCAGCAGCCCAGCGGGACAGAGCACAGATACGCAGTATTTT; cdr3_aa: CASSPAGQSTDTQYF
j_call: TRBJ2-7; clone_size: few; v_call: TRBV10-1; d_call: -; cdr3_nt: TGCGCCAGCAGCCAGGAGTACGAGCAGTACTTC; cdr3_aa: CASSQEYEQYF
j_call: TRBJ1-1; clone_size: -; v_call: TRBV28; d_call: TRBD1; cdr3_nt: TGTGCCAGCAGTTTCAGGGACAGGGGAAGAGGCGCTTTCTTT; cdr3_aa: CASSFRDRGRGAFF
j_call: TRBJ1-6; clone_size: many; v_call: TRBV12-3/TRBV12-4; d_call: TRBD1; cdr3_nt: TGTGCCAGCAGTTGGGGACAGGGAGTTCCCCTCCACTTT; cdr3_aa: CASSWGQGVPLHF
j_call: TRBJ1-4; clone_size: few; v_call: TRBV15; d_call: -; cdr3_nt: TGTGCCACCAGCAGAGAGCCTCCACAGGGAAATGAAAAACTGTTTTTT; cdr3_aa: CATSREPPQGNEKLFF
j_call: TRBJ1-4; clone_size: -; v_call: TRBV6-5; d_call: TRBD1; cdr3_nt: TGTGCCAGCAGTTATCAGGGGGCTGGGGAAAAACTGTTTTTT; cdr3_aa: CASSYQGAGEKLFF
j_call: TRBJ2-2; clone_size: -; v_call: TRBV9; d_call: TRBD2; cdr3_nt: TGTGCCAGCAGCGTCGGACTAGCGGGACCCGGGGAGCTGTTTTTT; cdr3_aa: CASSVGLAGPGELFF
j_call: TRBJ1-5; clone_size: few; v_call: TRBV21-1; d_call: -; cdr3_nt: TGTGCCAGCCCCCAAGGGGGGGCCTTAGCTAGGGCTAATCAGCCCCAGCATTTT; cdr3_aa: CASPQGGALARANQPQHF
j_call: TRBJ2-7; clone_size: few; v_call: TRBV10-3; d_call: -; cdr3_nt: TGTGCCATCAGTGAACAGGAACTGCAGTACTTC; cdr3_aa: CAISEQELQYF
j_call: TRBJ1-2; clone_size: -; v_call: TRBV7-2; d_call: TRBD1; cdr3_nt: TGTGCCAGCAGGCGTACAGGGGTCTATGGCTACACCTTC; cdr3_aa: CASRRTGVYGYTF
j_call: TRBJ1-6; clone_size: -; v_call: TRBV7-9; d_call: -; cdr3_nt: TGTGCCAGCAGCCACGGGGGGAGTCGCTCCTATAATTCACCCCTCCACTTT; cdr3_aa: CASSHGGSRSYNSPLHF
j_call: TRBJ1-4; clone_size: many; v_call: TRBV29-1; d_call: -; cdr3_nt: TGCAGCGTTGAAAATCGGCGGACGGGCGGGCTGTTTTTT; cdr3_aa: CSVENRRTGGLFF
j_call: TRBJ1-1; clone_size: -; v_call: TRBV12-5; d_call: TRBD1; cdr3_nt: TGTGCTAGTGGTCCAAAGACAGGGATGAACACTGAAGCTTTCTTT; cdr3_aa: CASGPKTGMNTEAFF
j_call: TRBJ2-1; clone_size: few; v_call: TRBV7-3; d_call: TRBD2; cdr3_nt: TGTGCCAGCAGCTCGGGACTAGCGGGCGCCTCCTACAATGAGCAGTTCTTC; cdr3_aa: CASSSGLAGASYNEQFF
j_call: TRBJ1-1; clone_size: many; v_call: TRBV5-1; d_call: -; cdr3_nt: TGCGCCAGCAGCTTGGACAGCTTGAACACTGAAGCTTTCTTT; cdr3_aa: CASSLDSLNTEAFF
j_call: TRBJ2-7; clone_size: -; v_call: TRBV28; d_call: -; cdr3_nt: TGTGCCAGCAACCAGTTCTCCTACGAGCAGTACTTC; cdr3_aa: CASNQFSYEQYF
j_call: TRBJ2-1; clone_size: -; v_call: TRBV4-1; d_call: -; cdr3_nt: TGCGCCAGCAGCCACATTCCCCCCGGGTTTAATGAGCAATTCTTC; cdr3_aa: CASSHIPPGFNEQFF
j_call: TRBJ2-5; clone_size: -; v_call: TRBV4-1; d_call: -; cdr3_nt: TGCGCCAGCAGCCAAGAAGGAAGACTCTCGGAGACCCAGTACTTC; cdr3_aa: CASSQEGRLSETQYF
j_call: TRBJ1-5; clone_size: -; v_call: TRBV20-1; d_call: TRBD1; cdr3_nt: TGCAGTGTCTCAACTCGACAGGGGGATAGCAATCAGCCCCAGCATTTT; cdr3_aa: CSVSTRQGDSNQPQHF
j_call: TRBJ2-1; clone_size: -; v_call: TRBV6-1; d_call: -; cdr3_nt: TGTGCCAGCAGTGATAAGATGCACAATGAGCAGTTCTTC; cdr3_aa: CASSDKMHNEQFF
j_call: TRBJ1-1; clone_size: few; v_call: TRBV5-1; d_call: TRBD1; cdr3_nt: TGCGCCAGCAGCTTGGTGGTACTCTCCGGGACAGGGAACACTGAAGCTTTCTTT; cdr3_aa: CASSLVVLSGTGNTEAFF
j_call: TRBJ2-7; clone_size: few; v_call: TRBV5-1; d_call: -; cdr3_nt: TGCGCCAGCAGCCTCCCGACCTACGAGCAGTACTTC; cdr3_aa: CASSLPTYEQYF
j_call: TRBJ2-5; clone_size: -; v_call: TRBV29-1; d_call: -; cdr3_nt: TGCAGCGTTGTACGGACAGAAGAGACCCAGTACTTC; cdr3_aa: CSVVRTEETQYF
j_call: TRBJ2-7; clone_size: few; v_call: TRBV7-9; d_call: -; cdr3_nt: TGTGCCAGCAGCATATCAATGGAGCAGTACTTC; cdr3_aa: CASSISMEQYF
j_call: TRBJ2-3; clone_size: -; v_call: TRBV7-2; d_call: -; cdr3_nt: TGTGCCAGCAGCTCCTTAGGGGGGATTGTAGATACGCAGTATTTT; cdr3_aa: CASSSLGGIVDTQYF